This T cell receptor (beta chain) was documented in a study of shared clonotypes between healthy human individuals. This clone was counted only a few times. As yet, its antigen is unknown. Clones were read by immunoSEQ multiplex PCR, and TCRdb kept only the in-frame ones, dropping some. Of hundreds of thousands of clones listed, 90% to 96% were seen once; the top ten hold approximately 0.06%. Study-level points and caveats: How much donors shared clonotypes was expected to be affected by sequencing depth. Across subsets, estimated richness was generally greater for naive than for memory populations.

The CDR3 has 13 amino acids. V gave up 3 bases and J gave up 4 bases, with 7 bases separating them. Germline V gene lookup returns CDR1 LNHDA and CDR2 SQIVND (reference sequence). Sequencing used naive CD4+ T cells sorted from blood. The subset here: CD45RA+ positively selected. The chain recombines TRBV19 with TRBJ1-5; possibly TRBD1 for D (5 bases). The source is a woman in her twenties or thirties in good health. CDR3 loop: CASSMGQNQPQHF. The CDR3 DNA reads as TGTGCCAGTAGTATGGGGCAGAATCAGCCCCAGCATTTT.